The 32 T cell receptor beta chains below all came from one sample that was sequenced in a study of T cells after somatic rescue of genetic block. The repertoire was sequenced with immunoSEQ multiplex PCR; TCRdb's copy has only in-frame clones and lacks some. This sample carries 15,000 or so clones, around 70% of them seen once, and the ten largest clones take approximately 14%. What was sequenced was peripheral blood mononuclear cells (PBMCs). These receptors came from a boy aged 5-17 years.

V and J are TRBV6-5 and TRBJ1-4; possible D gene TRBD1, 5 bases. Germline V gives CDR1 MNHEY, CDR2 SVGAGI. The CDR3 has 13 amino acids. Trimming took off 6 bases at V and 7 bases at J, with 12 bases between the two ends. The CDR3 sequence: CASRPRDFEKLFF. The CDR3 coding sequence is TGTGCCAGCAGACCTCGGGACTTTGAAAAACTGTTTTTT.

V is TRBV18 and J is TRBJ2-3, with a weak D call TRBD2 (6 bases). There are 17 residues in the CDR3. CDR1 and CDR2 (germline): KGHSH, LQKENI. With 4 bases removed from V and 0 bases from J, the gap between germline ends came to 17 bases. This CDR3 reads CASSRGGISHSTDTQYF. Written as DNA, the CDR3 is TGTGCCAGCTCACGGGGCGGGATCAGCCATAGCACAGATACGCAGTATTTT.

V and J are TRBV10-3 and TRBJ2-5, with 7 bases lining up with TRBD1. The closer fit of TRBJ2-7 to the DNA end suggests the J call may be wrong. From germline, CDR1 is ENHRY and CDR2 SYGVKD. The CDR3 covers 13 residues. CDR3 region: CAITSTGYYEQYF. The DNA of the CDR3 is TGTGCCATCACCTCGACAGGGTACTACGAGCAGTACTTC.

CDR3 DNA sequence: TGTGCCAGCAGTTTGGACAGGGGGGATGGCTACACCTTC. Its protein is CASSLDRGDGYTF. This chain links TRBV6-5 with TRBJ1-2; 10 nucleotides agree with TRBD1. The germline V gene has CDR1 MNHEY and CDR2 SVGAGI. CDR3 length: 13 amino acids. The ends lost 4 bases at V and 6 bases at J; junction bases unmatched: 2.

CDR3 region: CASSPTPNRVSDEQYF. CDR3 nucleotide sequence: TGTGCCAGCTCACCAACCCCTAACAGGGTATCGGACGAGCAGTACTTC. The rearrangement links TRBV18 to TRBJ2-7; possible D gene TRBD1, 6 bases. Germline loops: CDR1 KGHSH, CDR2 LQKENI. V dropped 2 bases and J dropped 5 bases, with 19 bases sitting between them. The CDR3 loop spans 16 amino acids.

The chain uses TRBV11-3 and TRBJ2-3; TRBD2 aligns across 12 bases. In germline, CDR1 is SGHNT, CDR2 YENEEA. J was trimmed by 5 bases and V by 2 bases; bases with no gene match: 5. The CDR3 is 16 amino acids. This chain's CDR3 is CASSLSLAGGLDTQYF. CDR3 coding DNA: TGTGCCAGCAGCTTAAGCCTAGCGGGGGGGCTAGATACGCAGTATTTT.

The V and J genes are TRBV11-2 and TRBJ2-1; 9 positions match TRBD1. Germline values: CDR1 SGHAT, CDR2 FQNNGV. V trimming: 3 bases; J trimming: 6 bases; junction bases outside the gene matches: 12. This CDR3 is 17 amino acids long. CDR3 sequence reads: CASSFPPSGTGRNEQFF. CDR3 coding DNA: TGTGCCAGCAGCTTTCCCCCTTCCGGGACAGGGCGCAATGAGCAGTTCTTC.

This clone is categorized as medium-sized. The chain carries TRBV27 and TRBJ2-2, with TRBD2 matching 10 bases. The junction had 5 bases not matched to a gene; V was cut back by 0 bases and J by 7 bases. The germline V gene encodes CDR1 MNHEY and CDR2 SMNVEV (reference sequence). The CDR3 sequence is 16 residues long. The chain's CDR3 is CASSLSRLAGSGELFF. CDR3 DNA sequence: TGTGCCAGCAGTTTATCGCGACTAGCGGGTAGCGGGGAGCTGTTTTTT.

This chain joins TRBV6-5 and TRBJ2-7; D possibly corresponds to TRBD2 (5 bases). V was shortened by 3 bases and J by 0 bases, with 12 bases between the two germline ends. Germline CDR1 MNHEY, CDR2 SVGAGI. The length of the CDR3 is 15 residues. CDR3 sequence reads: CASSYSLRGSYEQYF. In DNA, the CDR3 is TGTGCCAGCAGTTATTCACTTCGGGGCTCCTACGAGCAGTACTTC.

This clone was counted between two and nine times. The chain is built from TRBV11-1 and TRBJ2-3; perhaps D is TRBD1 or TRBD2 (7 bases each). Germline V gene lookup returns CDR1 SGHAT and CDR2 FQDESV (reference sequence). The CDR3 covers 16 residues. V shed 1 base and J shed 1 base, with 12 bases lying between them. The CDR3 nucleotides are TGTGCCAGCAGCTTAGGGGGAGGGGGCCGCACAGATACGCAGTATTTT. It is translated as CASSLGGGGRTDTQYF.

This clone was counted a few times. The genes are TRBV7-9 and TRBJ2-7; no clear D. The CDR3 spans 14 residues. Trimming took 1 base from V and 0 from J, leaving 7 bases between them. Germline V gene sequence: CDR1 SEHNR, CDR2 FQNEAQ (reference sequence). CDR3 protein: CASSLGPSSYEQYF. DNA of the CDR3: TGTGCCAGCAGCTTAGGCCCGAGCTCCTACGAGCAGTACTTC.

The chain is built from TRBV6-5 and TRBJ2-7; D gene unclear. Germline CDR1 MNHEY, CDR2 SVGAGI. V dropped 0 bases and J dropped 2 bases, with 14 bases sitting between them. CDR3 length: 16 residues. CDR3 amino acids: CASSYSLPPGAYEQYF. The DNA for the CDR3 is TGTGCCAGCAGTTACTCCCTTCCCCCTGGTGCCTACGAGCAGTACTTC.

This chain uses TRBV11-1 with TRBJ1-4; D unresolved. The CDR3 spans 14 residues. CDR1 and CDR2 from the germline V gene are SGHAT and FQDESV (reference sequence). V was cut by 2 bases and J by 3 bases, with 7 bases left in between. CDR3 bases: TGTGCCAGCAGCTTATTAGGGCCTAATGAAAAACTGTTTTTT. Protein product: CASSLLGPNEKLFF.

The chain joins TRBV19 to TRBJ2-3, with 9 bases lining up with TRBD1. From germline, CDR1 is LNHDA and CDR2 SQIVND (reference sequence). The CDR3 spans 16 residues. After removal of 6 bases from V and 3 bases from J, the junction contained 10 bases not matched to a gene. Written as DNA, the CDR3 is TGTGCCAGTAGACCACCCACAGGGGGCGCGACAGATACGCAGTATTTT. This translates into CASRPPTGGATDTQYF.

The gene calls are TRBV5-6 and TRBJ2-7; 7 bases are shared with TRBD1. The V segment lost 7 bases and the J segment 0 bases; nucleotides outside the gene matches: 7. This CDR3 is built from 14 residues. Germline lookup yields CDR1 SGHDT and CDR2 YYEEEE. The CDR3 DNA sequence: TGTGCCAGCCAGGGACAGTTGAGCTCCTACGAGCAGTACTTC. The encoded protein is CASQGQLSSYEQYF.

The J gene is TRBJ1-2, the V gene TRBV6-6; weak D call: TRBD1 (5 bases). Germline V CDR1 and CDR2: MNHNY, SVGAGI (reference sequence). The length of the CDR3 is 14 residues. V lost 6 bases to trimming and J lost 4 bases, with 15 bases between them. CDR3 region: CASSPWRQGYGYTF. CDR3 coding DNA: TGTGCCAGCAGCCCTTGGAGGCAGGGCTATGGCTACACCTTC.

The chain links TRBV5-7 to TRBJ2-7; TRBD2 matches at 13 bases. TRBV5-7 is annotated as an ORF whose role is uncertain. Germline trimming cut 4 bases from V and 4 bases from J; bases unmatched to any gene: 14. The CDR3 totals 18 residues. Written as DNA, the CDR3 is TGTGCCAGCAGCGACCCCCCACGACTAGCGGGAGGTAGGTACGAGCAGTACTTC. Translation: CASSDPPRLAGGRYEQYF.

The chain uses TRBV7-9 and TRBJ1-1; D unresolved. V gave up 2 bases and J gave up 1 base, with 11 bases separating them. Germline CDR1 SEHNR, CDR2 FQNEAQ (reference sequence). The CDR3 covers 15 residues. The CDR3: CASSLFLAPNTEAFF. DNA for the CDR3: TGTGCCAGCAGCTTATTCCTGGCCCCGAACACTGAAGCTTTCTTT. Filled out from reference TRBV7-9 and TRBJ1-1, the complete variable domain reads DTGVSQNPRHKITKRGQNVTFRCDPISEHNRLYWYRQTLGQGPEFLTYFQNEAQLEKSRLLSDRFSAERPKGSFSTLEIQRTEQGDSAMYLCASSLFLAPNTEAFFGQGTRLTVV.

The chain links TRBV5-8 to TRBJ2-5, with TRBD1 matching 8 bases. V shed 3 bases and J 5 bases; nucleotides not matched to a gene: 9. The CDR3 has 15 residues. CDR1 is SGHTS, CDR2 YDEGEE, per germline. The chain's CDR3 is CASSWGRGRGETQYF. Here the CDR3 DNA reads TGTGCCAGCAGCTGGGGCAGGGGGCGCGGGGAGACCCAGTACTTC.

V and J are TRBV11-2 and TRBJ2-7, with 9 bases aligning to TRBD1. Germline V CDR1 and CDR2: SGHAT, FQNNGV. The ends lost 1 base at V and 1 base at J; junction bases unmatched: 11. This CDR3 is 18 amino acids long. The CDR3 nucleotides read TGTGCCAGCAGCTTAGGACAGGGGGACCAGCGGATTTCCTACGAGCAGTACTTC. Protein: CASSLGQGDQRISYEQYF.

The rearrangement joins TRBV19 to TRBJ1-6; D is undetermined. Germline CDR1 LNHDA, CDR2 SQIVND (reference sequence). CDR3 size: 14 residues. The V and J ends lost 1 base and 6 bases respectively, with 7 bases between them. The CDR3 spells CASSIGIPNSPLHF. The CDR3, as DNA: TGTGCCAGTAGTATAGGGATTCCTAATTCACCCCTCCACTTT.

The rearrangement links TRBV7-8 to TRBJ1-6; the D gene is possibly TRBD1 (5 bases). The V gene lost 1 base and the J gene lost 6 bases, with 13 bases spanning the gap. Germline CDR1 and CDR2: SGHVS and FQNEAQ. The CDR3 runs 16 residues. CDR3 nucleotides: TGTGCCAGCAGCTTAGGGGGCCCGCTTGTTAATTCACCCCTCCACTTT. Translated: CASSLGGPLVNSPLHF.

The V call is TRBV7-9, the J call TRBJ2-7; D may correspond to TRBD1 or TRBD2 (5 bases each). The V and J ends lost 1 base and 5 bases respectively, with 15 bases between them. Germline V gives CDR1 SEHNR, CDR2 FQNEAQ (reference sequence). The CDR3 length is 15 residues. DNA for the CDR3: TGTGCCAGCAGCTTAGATGTTTGGTTGGGGGACGAGCAGTACTTC. Its protein is CASSLDVWLGDEQYF.

The chain recombines TRBV7-9 with TRBJ2-7; TRBD2 matches at 8 bases. Germline lookup yields CDR1 SEHNR and CDR2 FQNEAQ (reference sequence). V lost 1 base to trimming and J lost 7 bases; unmatched junction nucleotides: 3. The CDR3 runs 13 residues. The chain's CDR3 is CASSLGLAREQYF. The DNA of the CDR3 is TGTGCCAGCAGCTTAGGACTAGCGAGGGAGCAGTACTTC.

The sample holds a few counts of this clone. This chain uses TRBV13 with TRBJ1-2; 8 bases agree with TRBD1. V shed 5 bases, J shed 5 bases, and the junction held 4 bases outside the gene matches. The CDR3 covers 13 residues. Germline CDR1 and CDR2: PRHDT and FYEKMQ (reference sequence). The CDR3 DNA follows: TGTGCCAGCAGCCTTACAGGGGGATATGGCTACACCTTC. Translation gives CASSLTGGYGYTF. Drawing the rest from reference TRBV13 and TRBJ1-2, the complete variable domain is AAGVIQSPRHLIKEKRETATLKCYPIPRHDTVYWYQQGPGQDPQFLISFYEKMQSDKGSIPDRFSAQQFSDYHSELNMSSLELGDSALYFCASSLTGGYGYTFGSGTRLTVV.

The chain recombines TRBV7-9 with TRBJ2-2; a weak D match, TRBD2 (5 bases). This CDR3 spans 13 amino acids. The germline CDR1 and CDR2 sequences are SEHNR and FQNEAQ (reference sequence). Trimming left V 3 bases short and J 7 bases short, with 9 bases between. The DNA for the CDR3 is TGTGCCAGCAGCTTGAGGGTGAGCGGGGAGCTGTTTTTT. Its protein is CASSLRVSGELFF.

The chain joins TRBV5-3 to TRBJ2-6, with a possible D match to TRBD2 (6 bases). TRBV5-3 is an ORF, with its function uncertain. The germline V and J ends were trimmed by 7 bases and 5 bases, with 40 bases remaining between them. The CDR3 loop spans 23 amino acids. This chain's CDR3 is CARGCGVVNKVGGEQSRANVLTF. DNA of the CDR3: TGTGCCAGAGGTTGCGGAGTGGTGAACAAAGTCGGGGGTGAACAAAGTCGGGCCAACGTCCTGACTTTC.

The V call is TRBV28, the J call TRBJ1-6; D possibly corresponds to TRBD1 (5 bases). The CDR3 runs 17 residues. V was pared by 4 bases and J by 7 bases, with 20 bases between. Germline V gene data show CDR1 as MDHEN and CDR2 as SYDVKM. CDR3 sequence: CASSSPRQGGYNSPLHF. CDR3 DNA sequence: TGTGCCAGCAGTTCCCCCCGGCAGGGCGGGTACAATTCACCCCTCCACTTT.

The chain joins TRBV30 to TRBJ1-6; tentatively, D is TRBD1 (6 bases). CDR3 size: 13 residues. The germline CDR1 and CDR2 sequences are GTSNPN and SVGIG (reference sequence). Trimming left V 6 bases short and J 8 bases short, with 14 bases between. CDR3 sequence reads: CACSTGFDSPLHF. In DNA, the CDR3 is TGTGCCTGCTCTACAGGGTTTGATTCACCCCTCCACTTT. The variable domain in full, with the rest retrieved from reference TRBV30 and TRBJ1-6, is SQTIHQWPATLVQPVGSPLSLECTVEGTSNPNLYWYRQAAGRGLQLLFYSVGIGQISSEVPQNLSASRPQDRQFILSSKKLLLSDSGFYLCACSTGFDSPLHFGNGTRLTVT.

The chain is built from TRBV4-2 and TRBJ2-5, with D unresolved. Germline CDR1 is LGHNA and CDR2 is YNFKEQ. This CDR3 is 15 amino acids long. V dropped 0 bases and J dropped 5 bases, with 13 bases sitting between them. The CDR3 region has the DNA TGTGCCAGCAGCCAAGATCGGCAGTCTTTGGAGACCCAGTACTTC. Protein sequence: CASSQDRQSLETQYF.

This clone appeared once. This chain joins TRBV7-6 and TRBJ1-5; unclear D gene. Germline lookup yields CDR1 SGHVS and CDR2 FNYEAQ. Trimming took off 4 bases at V and 0 bases at J, with 4 bases between the two ends. The CDR3 contains 13 residues. CDR3 sequence: CASSWDSNQPQHF. In DNA, the CDR3 is TGTGCCAGCAGCTGGGATAGCAATCAGCCCCAGCATTTT.

This sequence joins TRBV18 and TRBJ2-2; 11 bases fit TRBD2. Germline V gives CDR1 KGHSH, CDR2 LQKENI. The CDR3 extends over 17 amino acids. V gave up 5 bases and J gave up 4 bases; unmatched junction bases: 9. The CDR3 DNA reads as TGTGCCAGCTCATCCCTGACTAGCGGGACGGTCACCGGGGAGCTGTTTTTT. It specifies CASSSLTSGTVTGELFF.